This TCR beta chain was obtained from a study of monozygotic twins with inflammatory bowel disease. The template-switching step introduced UMIs that carried a 6-nucleotide sample barcode. TCRdb reprocessed the 5' RACE reads and reports one entry per CDR3 protein, with no DNA. The sample totals about 300,000 distinct CDR3 sequences. CDR1 is SEHNR, CDR2 FQNEAQ, per germline (reference sequence). This CDR3 region has 12 residues. This TCR was recovered from a human donor with ulcerative colitis or Crohn's disease, or a healthy co-twin of an affected twin (not recorded which). The sample comprised blood. The chain is built from TRBV7-9 and TRBJ2-5; TCRdb picks TRBD2, but there is no DNA to check that call. CDR3 in amino acids: CASSLGGKLSNF. The full variable domain, rest sourced from reference TRBV7-9 and TRBJ2-5, is DTGVSQNPRHKITKRGQNVTFRCDPISEHNRLYWYRQTLGQGPEFLTYFQNEAQLEKSRLLSDRFSAERPKGSFSTLEIQRTEQGDSAMYLCASSLGGKLSNFGPGTRLLVL.